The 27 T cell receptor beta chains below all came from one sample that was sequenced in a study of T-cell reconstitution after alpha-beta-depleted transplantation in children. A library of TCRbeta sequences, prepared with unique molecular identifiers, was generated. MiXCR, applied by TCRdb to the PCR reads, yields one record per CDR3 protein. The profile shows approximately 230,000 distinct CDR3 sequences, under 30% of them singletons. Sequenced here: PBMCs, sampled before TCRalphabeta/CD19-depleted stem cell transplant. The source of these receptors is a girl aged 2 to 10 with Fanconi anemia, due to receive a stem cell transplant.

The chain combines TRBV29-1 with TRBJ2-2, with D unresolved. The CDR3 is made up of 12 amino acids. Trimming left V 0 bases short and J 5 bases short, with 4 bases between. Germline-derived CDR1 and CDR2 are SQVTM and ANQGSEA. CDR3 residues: CSVEDWTGELFF. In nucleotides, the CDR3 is TGCAGCGTTGAAGATTGGACCGGGGAGCTGTTTTTT.

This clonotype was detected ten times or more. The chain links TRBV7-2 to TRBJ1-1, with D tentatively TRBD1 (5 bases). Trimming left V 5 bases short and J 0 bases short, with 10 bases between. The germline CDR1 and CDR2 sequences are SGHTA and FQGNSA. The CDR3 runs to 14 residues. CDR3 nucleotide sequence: TGTGCCAGCAGCCCCGGGACGGTGAACACTGAAGCTTTCTTT. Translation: CASSPGTVNTEAFF. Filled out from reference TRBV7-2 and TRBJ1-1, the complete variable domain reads GAGVSQSPSNKVTEKGKDVELRCDPISGHTALYWYRQSLGQGLEFLIYFQGNSAPDKSGLPSDRFSAERTGGSVSTLTIQRTQQEDSAVYLCASSPGTVNTEAFFGQGTRLTVV.

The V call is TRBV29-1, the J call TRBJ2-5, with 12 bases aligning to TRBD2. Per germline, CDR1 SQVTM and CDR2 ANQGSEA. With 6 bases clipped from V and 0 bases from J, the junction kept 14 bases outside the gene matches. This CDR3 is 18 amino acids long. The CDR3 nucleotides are TGCAGCGTAGACCTTTTCCTAGCGGGAGGGTCACACCAAGAGACCCAGTACTTC. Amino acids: CSVDLFLAGGSHQETQYF.

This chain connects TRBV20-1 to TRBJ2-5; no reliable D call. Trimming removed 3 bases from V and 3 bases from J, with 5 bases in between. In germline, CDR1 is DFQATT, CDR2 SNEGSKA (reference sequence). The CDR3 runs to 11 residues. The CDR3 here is CSASIKETQYF. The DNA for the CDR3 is TGCAGTGCTAGCATAAAAGAGACCCAGTACTTC.

This chain's CDR3 is CATGRTGRYEQYF. The CDR3, as DNA: TGTGCCACCGGTAGGACAGGGCGCTACGAGCAGTACTTC. The rearrangement uses TRBV27 and TRBJ2-7; 8 bases match TRBD1. There are 13 residues in the CDR3. Looked up from germline, CDR1 is MNHEY and CDR2 is SMNVEV (reference sequence). With 10 bases clipped from V and 3 bases from J, the junction kept 8 bases outside the gene matches.

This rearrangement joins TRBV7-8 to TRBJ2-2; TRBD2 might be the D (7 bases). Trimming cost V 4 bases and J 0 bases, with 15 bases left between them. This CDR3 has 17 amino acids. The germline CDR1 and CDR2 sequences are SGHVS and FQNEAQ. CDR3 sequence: CASSSRGGTTNTGELFF. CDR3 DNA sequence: TGTGCCAGCAGCTCGAGGGGGGGGACAACGAACACCGGGGAGCTGTTTTTT.

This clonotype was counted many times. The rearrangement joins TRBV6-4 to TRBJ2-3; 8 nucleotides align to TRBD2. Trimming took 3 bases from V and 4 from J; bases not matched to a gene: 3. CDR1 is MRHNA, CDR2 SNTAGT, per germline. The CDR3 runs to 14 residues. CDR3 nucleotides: TGTGCCAGCAGTGAAGCGGGGGCCGCAGATACGCAGTATTTT. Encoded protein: CASSEAGAADTQYF.

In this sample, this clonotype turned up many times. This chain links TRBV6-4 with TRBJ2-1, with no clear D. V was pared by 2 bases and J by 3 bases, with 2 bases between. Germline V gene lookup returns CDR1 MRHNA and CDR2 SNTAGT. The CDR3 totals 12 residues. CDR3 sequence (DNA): TGTGCCAGCAGTGACGGCTACAATGAGCAGTTCTTC. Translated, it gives CASSDGYNEQFF.

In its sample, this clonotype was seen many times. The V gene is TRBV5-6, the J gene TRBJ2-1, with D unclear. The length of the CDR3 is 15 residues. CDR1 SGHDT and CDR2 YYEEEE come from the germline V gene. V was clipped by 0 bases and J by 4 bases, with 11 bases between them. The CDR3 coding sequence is TGTGCCAGCAGCTTGGATCCCCCGGATTACAATGAGCAGTTCTTC. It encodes CASSLDPPDYNEQFF.

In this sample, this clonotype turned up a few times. The CDR3 DNA follows: TGTGCCAGCAGCTTAAGGGGGTCGGGACAGGGACGAAATGAGCAGTTCTTC. This codes for CASSLRGSGQGRNEQFF. The V gene is TRBV7-3, the J gene TRBJ2-1; 9 bases align to TRBD1. J lost 7 bases, V lost 1 base, and 11 bases had no gene match. CDR1 is SGHTA and CDR2 is FQGTGA in the germline V gene. CDR3 length: 17 amino acids.

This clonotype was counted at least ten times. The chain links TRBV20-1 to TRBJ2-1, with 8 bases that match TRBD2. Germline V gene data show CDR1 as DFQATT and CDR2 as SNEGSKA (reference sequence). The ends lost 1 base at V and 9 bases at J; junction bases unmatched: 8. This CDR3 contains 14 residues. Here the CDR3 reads CSARVGGAGGEQFF. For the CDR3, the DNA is TGCAGTGCTAGAGTCGGGGGGGCCGGGGGTGAGCAGTTCTTC.

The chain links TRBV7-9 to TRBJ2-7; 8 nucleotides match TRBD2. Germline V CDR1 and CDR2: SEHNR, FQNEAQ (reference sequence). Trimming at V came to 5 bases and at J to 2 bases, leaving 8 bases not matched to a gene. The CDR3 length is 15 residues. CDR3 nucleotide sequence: TGTGCCAGCAGCCCGAGCGGGAGACCCACCTACGAGCAGTACTTC. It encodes CASSPSGRPTYEQYF.

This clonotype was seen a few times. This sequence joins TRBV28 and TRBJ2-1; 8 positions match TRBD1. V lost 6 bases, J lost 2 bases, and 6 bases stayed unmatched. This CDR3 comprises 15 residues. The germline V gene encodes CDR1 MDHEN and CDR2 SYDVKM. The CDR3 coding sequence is TGTGCCAGCAGCCCCCAGACAGGGGCCTACAATGAGCAGTTCTTC. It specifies CASSPQTGAYNEQFF.

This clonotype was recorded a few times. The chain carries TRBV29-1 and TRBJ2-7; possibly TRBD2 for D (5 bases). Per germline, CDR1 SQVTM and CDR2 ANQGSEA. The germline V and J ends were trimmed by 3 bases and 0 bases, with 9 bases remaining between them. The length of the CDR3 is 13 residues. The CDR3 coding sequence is TGCAGCGTTGAGATGGAGGACTCCTACGAGCAGTACTTC. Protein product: CSVEMEDSYEQYF.

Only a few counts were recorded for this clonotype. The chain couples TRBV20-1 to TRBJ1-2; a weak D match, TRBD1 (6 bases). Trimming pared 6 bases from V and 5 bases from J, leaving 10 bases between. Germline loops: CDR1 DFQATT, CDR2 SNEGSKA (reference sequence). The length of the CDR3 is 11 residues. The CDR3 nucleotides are TGCAGTGCACGGACAGCTTATGGCTACACCTTC. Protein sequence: CSARTAYGYTF.

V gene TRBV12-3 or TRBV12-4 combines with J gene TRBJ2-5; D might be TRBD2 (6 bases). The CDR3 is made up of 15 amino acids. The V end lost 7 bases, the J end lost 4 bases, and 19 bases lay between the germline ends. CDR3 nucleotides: TGTGCCAGCACCCACGCGGGATACTCCAGAGAGACCCAGTACTTC. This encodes CASTHAGYSRETQYF.

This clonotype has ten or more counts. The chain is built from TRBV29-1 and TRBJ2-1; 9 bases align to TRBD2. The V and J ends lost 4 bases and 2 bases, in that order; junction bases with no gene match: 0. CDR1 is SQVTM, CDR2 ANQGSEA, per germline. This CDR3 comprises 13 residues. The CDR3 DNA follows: TGCAGCGTTGTAGCGGGAGCCTACAATGAGCAGTTCTTC. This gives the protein CSVVAGAYNEQFF.

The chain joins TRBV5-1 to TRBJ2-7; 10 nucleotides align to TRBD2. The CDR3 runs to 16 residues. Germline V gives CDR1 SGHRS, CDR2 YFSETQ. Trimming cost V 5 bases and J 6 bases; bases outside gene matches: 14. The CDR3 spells CASRPLLASGSSEQYF. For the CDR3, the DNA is TGCGCCAGCAGACCCCTATTGGCTAGCGGGAGTTCCGAGCAGTACTTC.

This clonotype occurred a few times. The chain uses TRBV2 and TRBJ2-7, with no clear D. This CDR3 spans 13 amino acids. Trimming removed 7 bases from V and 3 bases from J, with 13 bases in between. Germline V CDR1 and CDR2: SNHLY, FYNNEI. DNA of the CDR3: TGTGCCAGCACACTGAGTTGGGGCTACGAGCAGTACTTC. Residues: CASTLSWGYEQYF.

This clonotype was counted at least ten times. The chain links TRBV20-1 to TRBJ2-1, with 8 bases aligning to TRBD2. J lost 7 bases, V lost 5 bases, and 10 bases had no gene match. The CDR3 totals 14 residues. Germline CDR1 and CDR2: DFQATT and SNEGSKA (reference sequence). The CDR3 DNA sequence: TGCAGTGCTCCCGGGACTAGACTCTTAAATGAGCAGTTCTTC. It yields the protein CSAPGTRLLNEQFF.

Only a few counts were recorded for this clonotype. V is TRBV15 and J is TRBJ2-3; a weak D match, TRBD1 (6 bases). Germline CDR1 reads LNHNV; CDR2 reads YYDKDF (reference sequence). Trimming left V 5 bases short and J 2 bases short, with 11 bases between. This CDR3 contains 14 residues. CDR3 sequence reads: CATSVRGNTDTQYF. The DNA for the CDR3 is TGTGCCACCAGCGTCAGGGGTAACACAGATACGCAGTATTTT.

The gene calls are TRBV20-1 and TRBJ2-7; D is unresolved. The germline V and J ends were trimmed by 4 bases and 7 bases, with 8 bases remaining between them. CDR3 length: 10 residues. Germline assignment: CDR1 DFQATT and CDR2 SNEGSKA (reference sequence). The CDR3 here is CSAMTREQYF. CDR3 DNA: TGCAGTGCTATGACTCGGGAGCAGTACTTC.

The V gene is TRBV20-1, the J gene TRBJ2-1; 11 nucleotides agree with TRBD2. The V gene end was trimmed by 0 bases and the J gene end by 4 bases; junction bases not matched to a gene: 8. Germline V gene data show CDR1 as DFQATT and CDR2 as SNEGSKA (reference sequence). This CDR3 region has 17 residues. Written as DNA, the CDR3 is TGCAGTGCTAGAGATAGCGGGAGGGTCCCCCTTTACAATGAGCAGTTCTTC. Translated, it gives CSARDSGRVPLYNEQFF.

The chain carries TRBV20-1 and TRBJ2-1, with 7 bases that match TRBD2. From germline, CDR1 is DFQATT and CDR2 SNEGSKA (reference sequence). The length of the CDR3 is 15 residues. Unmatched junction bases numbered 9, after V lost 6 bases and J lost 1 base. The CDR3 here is CSAQAGSRSYNEQFF. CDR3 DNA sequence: TGCAGTGCCCAAGCGGGGTCCAGGTCCTACAATGAGCAGTTCTTC.

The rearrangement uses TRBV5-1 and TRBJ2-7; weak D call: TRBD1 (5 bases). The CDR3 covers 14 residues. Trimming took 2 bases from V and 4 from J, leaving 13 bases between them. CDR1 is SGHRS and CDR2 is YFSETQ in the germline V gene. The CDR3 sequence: CASSFEGAPYEQYF. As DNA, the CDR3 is TGCGCCAGCAGCTTCGAAGGGGCGCCATACGAGCAGTACTTC.

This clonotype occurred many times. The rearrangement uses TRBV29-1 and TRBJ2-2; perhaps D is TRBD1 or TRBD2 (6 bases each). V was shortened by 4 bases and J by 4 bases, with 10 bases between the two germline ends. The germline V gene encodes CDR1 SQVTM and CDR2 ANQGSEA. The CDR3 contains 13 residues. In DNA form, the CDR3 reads TGCAGCGTTGGGGGGGCGGTCACCGGGGAGCTGTTTTTT. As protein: CSVGGAVTGELFF.

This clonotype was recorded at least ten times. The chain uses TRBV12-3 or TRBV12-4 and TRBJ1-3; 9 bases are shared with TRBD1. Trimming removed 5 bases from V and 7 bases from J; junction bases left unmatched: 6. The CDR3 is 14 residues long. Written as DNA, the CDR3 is TGTGCCAGCAGTCTGACAGGGGGGCTGAACACCATATATTTT. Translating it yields CASSLTGGLNTIYF.